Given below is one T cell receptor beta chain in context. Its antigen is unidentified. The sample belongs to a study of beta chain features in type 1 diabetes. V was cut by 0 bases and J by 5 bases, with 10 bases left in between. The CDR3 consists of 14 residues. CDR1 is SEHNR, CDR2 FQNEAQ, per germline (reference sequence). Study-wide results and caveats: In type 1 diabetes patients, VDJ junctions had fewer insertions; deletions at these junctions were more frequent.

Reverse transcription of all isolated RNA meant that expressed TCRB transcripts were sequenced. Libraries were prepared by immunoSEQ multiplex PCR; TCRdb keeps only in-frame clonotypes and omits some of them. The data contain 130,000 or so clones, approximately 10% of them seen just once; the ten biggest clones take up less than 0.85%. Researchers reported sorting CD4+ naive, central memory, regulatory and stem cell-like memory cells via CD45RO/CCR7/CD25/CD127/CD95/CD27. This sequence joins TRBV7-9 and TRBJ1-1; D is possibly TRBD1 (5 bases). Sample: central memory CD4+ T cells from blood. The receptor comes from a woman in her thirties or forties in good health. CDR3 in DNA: TGTGCCAGCAGCTTAGCAGGGGCAGTTACTGAAGCTTTCTTT. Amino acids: CASSLAGAVTEAFF.